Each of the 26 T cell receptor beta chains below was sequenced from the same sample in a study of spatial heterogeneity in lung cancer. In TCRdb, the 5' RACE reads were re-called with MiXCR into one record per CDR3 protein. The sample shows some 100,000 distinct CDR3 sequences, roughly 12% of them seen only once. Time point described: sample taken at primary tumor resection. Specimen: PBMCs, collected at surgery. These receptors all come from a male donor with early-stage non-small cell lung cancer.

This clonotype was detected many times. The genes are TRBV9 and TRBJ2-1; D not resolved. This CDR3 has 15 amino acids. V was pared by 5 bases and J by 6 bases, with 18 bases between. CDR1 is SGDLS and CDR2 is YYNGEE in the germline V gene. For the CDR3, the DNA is TGTGCCAGCAGTCTAGAGGCCTCTCCCGTCAATGAGCAGTTCTTC. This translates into CASSLEASPVNEQFF.

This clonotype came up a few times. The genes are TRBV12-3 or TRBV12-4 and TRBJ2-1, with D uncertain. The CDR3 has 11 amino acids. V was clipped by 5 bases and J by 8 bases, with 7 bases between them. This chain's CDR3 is CASSISYEQFF. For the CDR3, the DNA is TGTGCCAGCAGTATTAGCTATGAGCAGTTCTTC.

CDR3 sequence (DNA): TGTGCCAGCAGTTTGCGGGGGGAAGGGGAGACCCAGTACTTC. This codes for CASSLRGEGETQYF. The chain joins TRBV28 to TRBJ2-5; 8 positions match TRBD2. The trim removed 3 bases at V and 5 bases at J, leaving 5 bases unmatched. Germline V CDR1 and CDR2: MDHEN, SYDVKM. The CDR3 is 14 amino acids.

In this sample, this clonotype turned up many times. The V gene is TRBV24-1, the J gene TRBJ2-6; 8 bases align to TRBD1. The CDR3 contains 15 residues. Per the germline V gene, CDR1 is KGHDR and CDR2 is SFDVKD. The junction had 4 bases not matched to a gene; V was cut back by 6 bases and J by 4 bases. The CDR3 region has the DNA TGTGCCACCAGTCCAGGGGGCTCAGGGGCCAACGTCCTGACTTTC. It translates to CATSPGGSGANVLTF.

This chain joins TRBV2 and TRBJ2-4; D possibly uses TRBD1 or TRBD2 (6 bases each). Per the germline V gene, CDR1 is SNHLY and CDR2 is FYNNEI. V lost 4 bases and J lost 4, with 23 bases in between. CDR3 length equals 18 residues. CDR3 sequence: CASSAEGRTATGKNIQYF. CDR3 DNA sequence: TGTGCCAGCAGTGCGGAAGGGAGGACAGCCACGGGGAAAAACATTCAGTACTTC.

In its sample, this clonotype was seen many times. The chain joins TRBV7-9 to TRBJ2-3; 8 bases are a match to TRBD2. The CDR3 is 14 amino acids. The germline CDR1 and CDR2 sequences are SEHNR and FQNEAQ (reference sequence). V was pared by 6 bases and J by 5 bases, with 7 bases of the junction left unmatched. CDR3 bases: TGTGCCAGCAGGCAAGCGGGAGTGGTAGATACGCAGTATTTT. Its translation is CASRQAGVVDTQYF.

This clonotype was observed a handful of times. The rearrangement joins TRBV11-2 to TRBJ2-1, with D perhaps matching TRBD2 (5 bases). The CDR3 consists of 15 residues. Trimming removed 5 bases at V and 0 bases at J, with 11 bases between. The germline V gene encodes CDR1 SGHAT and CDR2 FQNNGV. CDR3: CASSRTRSSYNEQFF. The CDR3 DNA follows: TGTGCCAGCAGCCGAACTAGGAGCTCCTACAATGAGCAGTTCTTC.

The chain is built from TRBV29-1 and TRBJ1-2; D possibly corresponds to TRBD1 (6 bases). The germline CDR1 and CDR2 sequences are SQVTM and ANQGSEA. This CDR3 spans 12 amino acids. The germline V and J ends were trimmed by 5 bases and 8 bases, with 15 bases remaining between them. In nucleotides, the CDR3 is TGCAGCGTTTTAGGGACATTTGGGGGCTACACCTTC. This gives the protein CSVLGTFGGYTF.

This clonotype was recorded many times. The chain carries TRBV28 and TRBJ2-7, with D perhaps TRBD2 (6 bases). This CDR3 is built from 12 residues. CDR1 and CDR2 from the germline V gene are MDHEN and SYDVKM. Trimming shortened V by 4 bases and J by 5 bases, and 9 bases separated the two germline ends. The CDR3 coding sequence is TGTGCCAGCAGTTCGGGGGTCCACGAGCAGTACTTC. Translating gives CASSSGVHEQYF.

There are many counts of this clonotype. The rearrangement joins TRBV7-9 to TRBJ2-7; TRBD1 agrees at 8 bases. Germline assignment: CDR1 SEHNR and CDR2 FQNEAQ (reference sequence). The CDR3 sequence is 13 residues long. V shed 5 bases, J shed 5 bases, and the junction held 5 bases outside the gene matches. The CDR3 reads CASSPQGVDEQYF. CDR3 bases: TGTGCCAGCAGCCCACAGGGGGTGGACGAGCAGTACTTC.

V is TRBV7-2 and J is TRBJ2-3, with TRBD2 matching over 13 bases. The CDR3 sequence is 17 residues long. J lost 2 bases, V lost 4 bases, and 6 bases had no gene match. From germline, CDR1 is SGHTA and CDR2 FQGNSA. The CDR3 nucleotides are TGTGCCAGCAGCTATCGGACTAGCGGGGGTATCACAGATACGCAGTATTTT. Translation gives CASSYRTSGGITDTQYF.

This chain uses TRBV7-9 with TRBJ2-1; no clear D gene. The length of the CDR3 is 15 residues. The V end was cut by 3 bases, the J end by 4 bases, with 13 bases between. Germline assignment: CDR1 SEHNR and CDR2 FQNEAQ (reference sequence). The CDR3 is CASSFGRTQYNEQFF. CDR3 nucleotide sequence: TGTGCCAGCAGCTTCGGCAGAACTCAATACAATGAGCAGTTCTTC.

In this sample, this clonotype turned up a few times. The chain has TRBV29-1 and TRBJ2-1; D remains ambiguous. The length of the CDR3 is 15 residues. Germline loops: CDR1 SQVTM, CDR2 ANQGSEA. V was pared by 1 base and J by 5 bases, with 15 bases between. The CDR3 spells CSVEVVPSRDNEQFF. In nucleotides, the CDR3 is TGCAGCGTTGAAGTCGTCCCGTCCCGAGACAATGAGCAGTTCTTC.

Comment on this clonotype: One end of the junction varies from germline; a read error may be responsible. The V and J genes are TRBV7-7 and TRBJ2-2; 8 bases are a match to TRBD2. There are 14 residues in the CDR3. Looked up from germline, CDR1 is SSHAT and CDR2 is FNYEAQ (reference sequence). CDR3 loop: CASSLSGRSGELFF. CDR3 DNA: TGTGCTAGCAGCTTAAGCGGGAGATCCGGGGAGCTGTTTTTT.

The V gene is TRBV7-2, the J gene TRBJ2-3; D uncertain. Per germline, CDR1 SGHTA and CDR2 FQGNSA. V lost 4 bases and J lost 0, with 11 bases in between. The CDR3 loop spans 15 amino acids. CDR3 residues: CASSSPTTSTDTQYF. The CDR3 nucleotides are TGTGCCAGCAGCTCCCCCACGACAAGCACAGATACGCAGTATTTT.

CDR3 sequence reads: CASSQMGKAYNEQFF. The CDR3 DNA is TGCGCCAGCAGCCAGATGGGGAAAGCCTACAATGAGCAGTTCTTC. The chain is built from TRBV4-3 and TRBJ2-1; D is uncertain. The CDR3 runs 15 residues. V lost 3 bases to trimming and J lost 2 bases, with 11 bases between them. Germline V gene sequence: CDR1 LGHNA, CDR2 YSLEER.

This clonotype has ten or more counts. The CDR3 here is CSARDVDRGTDTQYF. CDR3 coding DNA: TGCAGTGCTAGAGATGTGGACAGAGGTACAGATACGCAGTATTTT. The chain links TRBV20-1 to TRBJ2-3; possible D gene TRBD1, 6 bases. The CDR3 spans 15 residues. Per germline, CDR1 DFQATT and CDR2 SNEGSKA (reference sequence). V dropped 0 bases and J dropped 3 bases, with 13 bases sitting between them.

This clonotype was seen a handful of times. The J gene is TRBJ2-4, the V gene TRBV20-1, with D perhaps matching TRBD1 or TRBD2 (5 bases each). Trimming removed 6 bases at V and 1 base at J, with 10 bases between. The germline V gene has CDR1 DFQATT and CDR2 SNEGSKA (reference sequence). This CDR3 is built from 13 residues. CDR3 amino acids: CSASEGAKNIQYF. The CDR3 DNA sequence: TGCAGTGCCAGTGAGGGGGCCAAAAACATTCAGTACTTC.

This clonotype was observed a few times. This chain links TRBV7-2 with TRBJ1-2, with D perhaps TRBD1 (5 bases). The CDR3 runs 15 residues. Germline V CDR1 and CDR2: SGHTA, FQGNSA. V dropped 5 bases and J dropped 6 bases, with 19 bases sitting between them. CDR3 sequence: CASSPTLGLGHGYTF. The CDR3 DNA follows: TGTGCCAGCAGCCCTACTTTGGGTCTGGGGCATGGCTACACCTTC.

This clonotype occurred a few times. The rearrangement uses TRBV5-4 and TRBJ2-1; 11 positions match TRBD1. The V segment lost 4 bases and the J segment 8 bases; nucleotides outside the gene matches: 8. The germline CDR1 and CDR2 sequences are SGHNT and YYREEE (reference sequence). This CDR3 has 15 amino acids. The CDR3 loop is CASSKGTGGYDEQFF. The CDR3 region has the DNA TGTGCCAGCAGCAAAGGGACAGGGGGTTACGATGAGCAGTTCTTC.

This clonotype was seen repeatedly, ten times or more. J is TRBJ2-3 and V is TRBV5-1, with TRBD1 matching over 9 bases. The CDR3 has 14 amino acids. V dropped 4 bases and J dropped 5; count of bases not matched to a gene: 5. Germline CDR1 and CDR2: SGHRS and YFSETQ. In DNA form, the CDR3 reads TGCGCCAGCAGCGCGGGACAGGGTGGAGATACGCAGTATTTT. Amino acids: CASSAGQGGDTQYF.

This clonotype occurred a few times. In DNA, the CDR3 is TGCGCCAGCAGTCCCGAGTACATCGGGGAGCTGTTTTTT. This encodes CASSPEYIGELFF. The genes are TRBV23-1 and TRBJ2-2, with D unclear. TRBV23-1 is classed as an ORF, of uncertain function. The CDR3 has 13 amino acids. V gave up 4 bases and J gave up 7 bases, with 10 bases separating them.

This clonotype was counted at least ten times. The DNA for the CDR3 is TGTGCCATCAGTGCCGGAGCGAGGCAAGAGACCCAGTACTTC. Translating it yields CAISAGARQETQYF. J is TRBJ2-5 and V is TRBV10-3; D unclear. V shed 4 bases and J shed 2 bases, with 11 bases lying between them. Germline assignment: CDR1 ENHRY and CDR2 SYGVKD. The CDR3 contains 14 residues.

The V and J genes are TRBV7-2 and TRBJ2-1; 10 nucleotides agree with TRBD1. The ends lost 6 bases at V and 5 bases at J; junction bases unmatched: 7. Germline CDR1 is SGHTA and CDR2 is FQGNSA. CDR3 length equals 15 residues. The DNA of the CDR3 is TGTGCCAGCAGACGCCCGGGACAGGGGCACAATGAGCAGTTCTTC. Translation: CASRRPGQGHNEQFF.

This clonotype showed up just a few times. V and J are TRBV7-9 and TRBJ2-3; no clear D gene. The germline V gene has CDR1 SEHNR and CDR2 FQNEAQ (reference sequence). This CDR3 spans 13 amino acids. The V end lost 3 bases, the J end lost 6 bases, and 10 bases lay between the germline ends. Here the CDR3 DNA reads TGTGCCAGCAGCTTTGAATTTTCGGATACGCAGTATTTT. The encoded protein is CASSFEFSDTQYF.

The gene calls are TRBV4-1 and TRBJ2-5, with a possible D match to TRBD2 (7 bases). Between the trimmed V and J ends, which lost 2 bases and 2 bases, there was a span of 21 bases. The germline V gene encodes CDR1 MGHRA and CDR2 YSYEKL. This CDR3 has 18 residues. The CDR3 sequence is CASSQSGTTVIRQETQYF. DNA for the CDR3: TGCGCCAGCAGCCAAAGCGGGACAACCGTAATAAGACAAGAGACCCAGTACTTC.